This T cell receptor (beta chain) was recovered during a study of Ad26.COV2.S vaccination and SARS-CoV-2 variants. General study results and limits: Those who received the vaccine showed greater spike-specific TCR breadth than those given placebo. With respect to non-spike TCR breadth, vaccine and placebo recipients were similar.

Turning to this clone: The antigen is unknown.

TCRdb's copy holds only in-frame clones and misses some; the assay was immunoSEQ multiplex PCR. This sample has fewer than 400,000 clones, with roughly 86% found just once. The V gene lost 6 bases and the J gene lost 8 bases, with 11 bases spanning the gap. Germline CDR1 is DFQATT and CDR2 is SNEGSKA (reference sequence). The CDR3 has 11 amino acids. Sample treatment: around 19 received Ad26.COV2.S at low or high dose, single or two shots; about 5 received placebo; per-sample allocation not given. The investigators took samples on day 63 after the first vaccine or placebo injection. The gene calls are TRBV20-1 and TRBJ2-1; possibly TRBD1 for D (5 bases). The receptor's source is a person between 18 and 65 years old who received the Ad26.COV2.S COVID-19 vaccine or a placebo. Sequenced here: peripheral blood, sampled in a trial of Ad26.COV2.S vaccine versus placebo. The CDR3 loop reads CSARALYEQFF. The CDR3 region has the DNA TGCAGTGCCAGGGCCCTGTATGAGCAGTTCTTC.